This is a list of T cell receptor beta chains from one sample in a study of blood T cell repertoires in COVID-19. Sequencing used immunoSEQ multiplex PCR; TCRdb keeps in-frame clones, though not all of them. Counted here are some 90,000 clones, over 75% occurring once; the ten biggest clones make up about 4.1%. The sequencing input was peripheral blood. These receptors came from a man in his fifties or sixties with acute or convalescent COVID-19. The CDR3 runs from the conserved cysteine through the conserved F or W. The D gene is left open where the match is weak. Not all rows give a size; the values are once, few, many and, for expanded clones, a class.

size	V	D	J	CDR3	DNA
-	TRBV6-6	-	TRBJ1-2	CASAPGSGNYGYTF	TGTGCCAGTGCCCCTGGGTCGGGTAACTATGGCTACACCTTC
-	TRBV14	TRBD2	TRBJ2-7	CASSYGLAGLPYEQYF	TGTGCCAGCAGCTACGGACTAGCGGGACTCCCCTACGAGCAGTACTTC
-	TRBV9	TRBD1	TRBJ2-2	CASSGYRGRNTGELFF	TGTGCCAGCAGTGGCTACAGGGGGAGGAACACCGGGGAGCTGTTTTTT
-	TRBV6-5	TRBD1	TRBJ2-3	CASSGGQGPTDTQYF	TGTGCCAGCAGCGGCGGACAGGGGCCCACAGATACGCAGTATTTT
few	TRBV10-3	-	TRBJ2-2	CATSVRTVNTGELFF	TGTGCCACCTCCGTACGGACAGTGAACACCGGGGAGCTGTTTTTT
-	TRBV5-4	-	TRBJ1-6	CASSLGGTYNSPLHF	TGTGCCAGCAGCTTGGGAGGCACGTATAATTCACCCCTCCACTTT
few	TRBV29-1	TRBD1	TRBJ2-7	CSVALTGDTYEQYF	TGCAGCGTTGCACTGACAGGGGATACCTACGAGCAGTACTTC
few	TRBV20-1	-	TRBJ1-1	CSATEKAFF	TGCAGTGCCACAGAGAAAGCTTTCTTT
-	TRBV10-3	TRBD1	TRBJ2-4	CAISTGQGRENIQYF	TGTGCCATCAGTACAGGACAGGGGAGGGAAAACATTCAGTACTTC
few	TRBV6-2/TRBV6-3	TRBD1	TRBJ1-5	CASSRDSRQLYNQPQHF	TGTGCCAGCAGTAGGGACAGCCGACAACTATACAATCAGCCCCAGCATTTT
-	TRBV9	TRBD1	TRBJ2-5	CASSWGQGQETQYF	TGTGCCAGCAGCTGGGGACAGGGCCAAGAGACCCAGTACTTC
-	TRBV7-9	TRBD1	TRBJ1-2	CASSPRLGQDYGYTF	TGTGCCAGCAGCCCTCGCTTGGGACAGGACTATGGCTACACCTTC
few	TRBV7-8	TRBD1	TRBJ1-2	CASSKGTGVGYTF	TGTGCCAGCAGCAAGGGGACAGGGGTCGGCTACACCTTC
-	TRBV2	TRBD2	TRBJ2-2	CASSHGTSGRYFPGELFF	TGTGCCAGCAGCCACGGGACTAGCGGGAGGTATTTCCCCGGGGAGCTGTTTTTT
-	TRBV7-2	-	TRBJ2-5	CASSLRGGRQETQYF	TGTGCCAGCAGCTTAAGGGGGGGCCGGCAAGAGACCCAGTACTTC
-	TRBV12-3/TRBV12-4	-	TRBJ1-2	CASRGEENYGYTF	TGTGCCAGCAGGGGAGAGGAGAACTATGGCTACACCTTC
-	TRBV24-1	-	TRBJ2-5	CATSARTEETQYF	TGTGCCACCAGCGCCAGGACAGAAGAGACCCAGTACTTC
few	TRBV5-1	-	TRBJ1-2	CASSLEGSRGYTF	TGCGCCAGCAGCTTGGAGGGGTCCCGAGGCTACACCTTC
-	TRBV9	TRBD1	TRBJ2-4	CASSILGTGLNIQYF	TGTGCCAGCAGCATCCTTGGGACAGGGTTAAACATTCAGTACTTC
-	TRBV7-9	TRBD1	TRBJ1-1	CASSPQGQTNTEAFF	TGTGCCAGCAGCCCACAGGGACAGACAAACACTGAAGCTTTCTTT
-	TRBV12-3/TRBV12-4	-	TRBJ2-5	CASSQQETQYF	TGTGCCAGCAGCCAACAAGAGACCCAGTACTTC
-	TRBV7-2	-	TRBJ2-3	CASSRGHLTDTQYF	TGTGCCAGCAGCCGCGGACATCTCACAGATACGCAGTATTTT
-	TRBV7-9	TRBD2	TRBJ2-5	CASLITSGRWGQETQYF	TGTGCCAGCCTTATCACTAGCGGGAGGTGGGGCCAAGAGACCCAGTACTTC
-	TRBV30	-	TRBJ1-1	CAWSGGEAGQNTEAFF	TGTGCCTGGTCTGGGGGAGAAGCGGGTCAAAACACTGAAGCTTTCTTT
-	TRBV6-2/TRBV6-3	-	TRBJ2-4	CASSPKWGGANIQYF	TGTGCCAGCAGCCCTAAGTGGGGCGGGGCAAACATTCAGTACTTC
-	TRBV11-2	-	TRBJ2-5	CASSRQIQETQYF	TGTGCCAGCAGCCGACAGATCCAAGAGACCCAGTACTTC
-	TRBV4-1	TRBD1	TRBJ2-7	CASSRETGALGEQYF	TGCGCCAGCAGCCGAGAGACAGGGGCATTGGGTGAGCAGTACTTC
few	TRBV18	TRBD1	TRBJ1-6	CASSNTGGSNSPLHF	TGTGCCAGCTCTAACACAGGGGGCAGTAATTCACCCCTCCACTTT
-	TRBV10-3	TRBD1	TRBJ2-7	CASGTGHYEQYF	TGTGCCAGCGGGACAGGGCACTACGAGCAGTACTTC